This T cell receptor beta chain comes out of a study of T cells after yellow fever vaccination. As for the study in general: Preparation of fractions with low cell numbers was performed using SMART-Seq v4 Ultra Low Input.

This clonotype was seen many times. Germline CDR1 and CDR2: DFQATT and SNEGSKA (reference sequence). The CDR3 sequence is 17 residues long. Between the trimmed V and J ends, which lost 0 bases and 1 base, there was a span of 17 bases. The 5'RACE template-switching step produced TCR cDNA and added a universal primer site and UMIs. TCRdb re-called the 5' RACE reads with MiXCR, one entry per CDR3 protein. The top ten hold less than 3.5% of the sample, which has around 260,000 distinct CDR3 sequences, around 5.3% seen once. The clonotype originates from a man between 18 and 35 years old who received the YFV17D yellow fever vaccine. This specimen was CD4+ T cells sorted from PBMCs, taken on the day of the yellow fever booster vaccination. The chain carries TRBV20-1 and TRBJ2-3; D is unclear. The CDR3 spells CSARDPARGPGTDTQYF. The CDR3 bases are TGCAGTGCTAGAGACCCGGCGAGAGGCCCCGGCACAGATACGCAGTATTTT.